This T cell receptor beta chain came from a study of blood T cell repertoires in COVID-19. Study-wide context: The cDNA or gDNA used as material had been derived from T cells, B-cell-depleted T cells, or PBMCs.

Those enrolled in Seattle joined during active infection and were followed longitudinally afterward. Measured with immunoSEQ multiplex PCR; TCRdb has only the in-frame clones, and not every one. The sample consists of roughly 60,000 clones, approximately 83% of them appearing once. CDR3 size: 11 residues. The germline CDR1 and CDR2 sequences are DFQATT and SNEGSKA (reference sequence). The V end lost 5 bases, the J end lost 6 bases, and 10 bases lay between the germline ends. This TCR was recovered from a man aged 80 or over with COVID-19, enrolled during active disease. This rearrangement joins TRBV20-1 to TRBJ1-2; possible D gene TRBD1, 6 bases. The sample consisted of peripheral blood. The CDR3 reads CSAGTTDGYTF. In DNA form, the CDR3 reads TGCAGTGCTGGGACAACAGATGGCTACACCTTC.